Below are 7 T cell receptor beta chains sequenced from a single sample in a study of cytomegalovirus exposure and HLA in healthy donors. PCR employed 60 Vbeta and 13 Jbeta primers. Repertoires were generated with immunoSEQ multiplex PCR, while TCRdb's copy carries only in-frame clones and drops some. The table shows about 94,000 clones, with less than 80% occurring only once. Sequencing was done on a sample of PBMCs. The receptors derive from a male donor in good health and CMV-seronegative.

The chain joins TRBV28 to TRBJ1-4, with TRBD1 matching 7 bases. This CDR3 contains 13 residues. Germline CDR1 and CDR2: MDHEN and SYDVKM. The V segment lost 5 bases and the J segment 8 bases; nucleotides outside the gene matches: 5. The DNA of the CDR3 is TGTGCCAGCAGTGGGGGACAGCCAGAAAAACTGTTTTTT. Translating it yields CASSGGQPEKLFF.

The rearrangement uses TRBV11-2 and TRBJ2-7, with 8 bases aligning to TRBD1. The CDR3 sequence is 16 residues long. CDR1 is SGHAT and CDR2 is FQNNGV in the germline V gene. Trimming removed 1 base from V and 2 bases from J; junction bases left unmatched: 7. The CDR3 sequence: CASSLGRDRFPYEQYF. CDR3 nucleotide sequence: TGTGCCAGCAGCTTAGGCCGGGACAGGTTCCCCTACGAGCAGTACTTC.

The rearrangement uses TRBV6-5 and TRBJ2-7, with 9 bases that match TRBD1. Germline V gives CDR1 MNHEY, CDR2 SVGAGI. CDR3 length equals 14 residues. After removal of 7 bases from V and 6 bases from J, the junction contained 10 bases not matched to a gene. As DNA, the CDR3 is TGTGCCAGCACCGGGACAGGGATGTTTGGCGAGCAGTACTTC. It specifies CASTGTGMFGEQYF.

This chain joins TRBV9 and TRBJ1-1; D not certain. Looked up from germline, CDR1 is SGDLS and CDR2 is YYNGEE. The CDR3 is 14 amino acids. V was clipped by 0 bases and J by 1 base, with 7 bases between them. The CDR3 protein is CASSVEAQNTEAFF. CDR3 nucleotide sequence: TGTGCCAGCAGCGTAGAAGCGCAGAACACTGAAGCTTTCTTT.

With respect to this clone: This specimen includes other DNA sequences encoding the same CDR3. This rearrangement joins TRBV5-4 to TRBJ1-2; D may be TRBD1 (6 bases). Trimming shortened V by 4 bases and J by 4 bases, and 8 bases separated the two germline ends. This CDR3 region has 12 residues. Germline CDR1 is SGHNT and CDR2 is YYREEE (reference sequence). This chain's CDR3 is CASSPDSYGYTF. In DNA form, the CDR3 reads TGTGCCAGCAGCCCGGACAGCTATGGCTACACCTTC.

This chain joins TRBV5-5 and TRBJ1-2, with D unclear. This CDR3 has 13 amino acids. The V end was cut by 3 bases, the J end by 4 bases, with 10 bases between. Germline V gives CDR1 SGHKS, CDR2 YYEKEE (reference sequence). CDR3 nucleotides: TGTGCCAGCAGCTCCCCGGGGATCTATGGCTACACCTTC. Translated, it gives CASSSPGIYGYTF.

The chain carries TRBV2 and TRBJ2-7, with D maybe TRBD2 (6 bases). The CDR3 is 14 amino acids. Trimming pared 6 bases from V and 2 bases from J, leaving 14 bases between. Germline CDR1 is SNHLY and CDR2 is FYNNEI. The CDR3 DNA reads TGTGCCAGCAGGGGGAATAGCGGCCCCTACGAGCAGTACTTC. It translates to CASRGNSGPYEQYF.